Each of the 13 T cell receptor beta chains below was sequenced from the same sample in a study of T cells after yellow fever vaccination. TCRdb reprocessed the 5' RACE reads with MiXCR, giving one entry per CDR3 protein. The data contain roughly 170,000 distinct CDR3 sequences, 9.3% of them singletons. This sample comprised CD8+ T cells sorted from PBMCs, obtained 45 days after the yellow fever booster vaccination. All receptors derive from a man aged 18 to 29 who received the YFV17D yellow fever vaccine.

This clonotype has more than one count but fewer than ten. The chain employs TRBV5-1 and TRBJ2-7; TRBD1 matches 10 bases. V was pared by 0 bases and J by 2 bases, with 2 bases of the junction left unmatched. The CDR3 has 15 residues. Germline V lookup: CDR1 SGHRS, CDR2 YFSETQ. The CDR3 spells CASSLEGTGAYEQYV. CDR3 sequence (DNA): TGCGCCAGCAGCTTGGAAGGGACAGGGGCCTACGAGCAGTACGTC.

Points on this clonotype: A junction boundary mismatches the germline segment, possibly from a read error. J is TRBJ2-7 and V is TRBV6-2 or TRBV6-3, with D perhaps matching TRBD1 (5 bases). The CDR3 is 16 amino acids. Germline CDR1 MNHEY, CDR2 SVGEGT. This chain's CDR3 is CASSNSEDRAYNEQYF. CDR3 coding DNA: TGTGCCAGCAGTAACTCAGAAGACAGAGCATACAACGAGCAGTACTTC.

In this sample, this clonotype turned up a few times. The chain recombines TRBV15 with TRBJ1-5; D call uncertain. CDR3 size: 15 residues. Germline loops: CDR1 LNHNV, CDR2 YYDKDF (reference sequence). V lost 1 base to trimming and J lost 0 bases, with 7 bases between them. For the CDR3, the DNA is TGTGCCACCAGCAGAGTACGGGATAGCAATCAGCCCCAGCATTTT. Its translation is CATSRVRDSNQPQHF.

The chain carries TRBV6-5 and TRBJ1-1; TRBD1 matches 7 bases. Germline loops: CDR1 MNHEY, CDR2 SVGAGI. V was pared by 6 bases and J by 8 bases, with 9 bases of the junction left unmatched. The CDR3 totals 13 residues. The CDR3 here is CASSDTLDREAFF. CDR3 DNA sequence: TGTGCCAGCAGCGATACGCTGGACAGGGAAGCTTTCTTT.

The rearrangement uses TRBV20-1 and TRBJ2-7; D unclear. CDR3 size: 15 residues. V was shortened by 0 bases and J by 0 bases, with 12 bases between the two germline ends. Germline values: CDR1 DFQATT, CDR2 SNEGSKA (reference sequence). The CDR3 spells CSARDTEGNSYEQYF. The DNA of the CDR3 is TGCAGTGCTAGAGATACAGAAGGGAACTCCTACGAGCAGTACTTC.

The V call is TRBV4-1, the J call TRBJ1-5, with D unresolved. CDR1 and CDR2 (germline): MGHRA, YSYEKL. The CDR3 is made up of 16 amino acids. With 8 bases removed from V and 3 bases from J, the gap between germline ends came to 20 bases. CDR3 DNA: TGCGCCAGCTCCCCCTGGGGTGAGGGCCCCAATCAGCCCCAGCATTTT. This sequence encodes CASSPWGEGPNQPQHF.

The chain combines TRBV20-1 with TRBJ2-7; D is tentatively TRBD1 or TRBD2 (6 bases each). With 0 bases removed from V and 2 bases from J, the gap between germline ends came to 11 bases. Per germline, CDR1 DFQATT and CDR2 SNEGSKA (reference sequence). This CDR3 is built from 14 residues. The CDR3 DNA follows: TGCAGTGCTAGAGAAATGGGGGGCGCCTACGAGCAGTACGTC. It yields the protein CSAREMGGAYEQYV.

In this sample, this clonotype turned up a few times. The chain has TRBV6-2 or TRBV6-3 and TRBJ2-7; D not certain. Trimming cost V 0 bases and J 6 bases, with 15 bases left between them. CDR1 is MNHEY and CDR2 is SVGEGT in the germline V gene. The CDR3 has 15 residues. CDR3 sequence: CASSYSGFPPGEQYV. Here the CDR3 DNA reads TGTGCCAGCAGTTACTCGGGGTTCCCTCCCGGCGAGCAGTACGTC.

This clonotype was seen a few times. V and J are TRBV7-9 and TRBJ2-5; D might be TRBD1 (5 bases). Germline loops: CDR1 SEHNR, CDR2 FQNEAQ (reference sequence). CDR3 length: 15 residues. V shed 4 bases and J shed 7 bases, with 19 bases lying between them. This CDR3 is CASSSGRVWQGTQYF. The CDR3 coding sequence is TGTGCCAGCAGCTCCGGCAGGGTATGGCAGGGGACCCAGTACTTC. The full variable domain, rest sourced from reference TRBV7-9 and TRBJ2-5, is DTGVSQNPRHKITKRGQNVTFRCDPISEHNRLYWYRQTLGQGPEFLTYFQNEAQLEKSRLLSDRFSAERPKGSFSTLEIQRTEQGDSAMYLCASSSGRVWQGTQYFGPGTRLLVL.

V and J are TRBV9 and TRBJ2-4; D may be TRBD2 (5 bases). This CDR3 contains 19 residues. Germline CDR1 SGDLS, CDR2 YYNGEE. The V and J ends lost 3 bases and 0 bases respectively, with 22 bases between them. The CDR3 nucleotides are TGTGCCAGCAGCGGTCTCAGCGGTGGTGGGCCCCTAGCCAAAAACATTCAGTACTTC. It encodes CASSGLSGGGPLAKNIQYF.

V usage is TRBV11-2 and J usage is TRBJ2-7; D might be TRBD1 or TRBD2, each matching 5 bases. The CDR3 is made up of 17 amino acids. The germline V gene encodes CDR1 SGHAT and CDR2 FQNNGV. V gave up 5 bases and J gave up 2 bases, with 22 bases separating them. This chain's CDR3 is CASSRGVLWGTAYEQYF. The CDR3 DNA sequence: TGTGCCAGCAGCCGAGGGGTCCTATGGGGGACCGCCTACGAGCAGTACTTC.

J is TRBJ2-5 and V is TRBV12-3 or TRBV12-4; 7 bases align to TRBD2. V trimming: 8 bases; J trimming: 0 bases; junction bases outside the gene matches: 9. This CDR3 contains 15 residues. DNA of the CDR3: TGTGCCAGCCGCGGGCTAGCGGTTCACCAAGAGACCCAGTACTTC. This encodes CASRGLAVHQETQYF.

This clonotype was seen only a few times. The chain recombines TRBV7-8 with TRBJ2-1; 7 positions agree with TRBD2. This CDR3 region has 16 residues. The trim removed 2 bases at V and 8 bases at J, leaving 12 bases unmatched. The germline V gene has CDR1 SGHVS and CDR2 FQNEAQ. The chain's CDR3 is CASSLIGLAEYHEQFF. The CDR3 DNA reads as TGTGCCAGCAGCTTAATTGGCCTAGCGGAATACCATGAGCAGTTCTTC.